This passage covers 23 T cell receptor beta chains from one sample sequenced in a study of cytomegalovirus exposure and HLA in healthy donors. Both 60 Vbeta primers and 13 Jbeta primers went into the PCR. Here immunoSEQ multiplex PCR was the method, and the copy in TCRdb shows in-frame clones only, minus some. Found here are 150,000 to 200,000 clones, over 75% of them singletons; the top ten hold 1.9%. The sample was PBMCs. The receptors were gathered from a woman in her 30s in good health and CMV-seronegative.

This chain links TRBV25-1 with TRBJ2-7, with D unresolved. Trimming removed 3 bases from V and 6 bases from J, with 12 bases in between. CDR1 MGHDK and CDR2 SYGVNS come from the germline V gene. This CDR3 has 13 amino acids. For the CDR3, the DNA is TGTGCCAGCAGTGATTACAGCTCCCTCGAGCAGTACTTC. Translating it yields CASSDYSSLEQYF.

The sample holds one count of this clone. At one end, the junction sequence differs from germline, possibly due to a read error. The chain combines TRBV4-2 with TRBJ2-7; 7 nucleotides line up with TRBD1. Looked up from germline, CDR1 is LGHNA and CDR2 is YNFKEQ. The CDR3 sequence is 15 residues long. CDR3 sequence reads: CASSQDEGASSEQYF. In DNA form, the CDR3 reads TGTGCCAGCAGCCAAGATGAGGGGGCGTCCTCCGAGCAGTACTTC.

This clone was detected a few times. The chain couples TRBV29-1 to TRBJ1-2, with 8 bases matching TRBD1. CDR1 and CDR2 (germline): SQVTM, ANQGSEA. V shed 6 bases and J 10 bases; nucleotides not matched to a gene: 10. The CDR3 contains 12 residues. The CDR3 DNA sequence: TGCAGCGTCCGGACAGGGACCCTACCCTACACCTTC. Its translation is CSVRTGTLPYTF.

The chain is built from TRBV5-1 and TRBJ2-5; D is perhaps TRBD2 (5 bases). Germline CDR1 SGHRS, CDR2 YFSETQ. CDR3 length: 14 residues. V was pared by 0 bases and J by 1 base, with 7 bases between. CDR3 DNA sequence: TGCGCCAGCAGCTTGGGGAGGCTCCAAGAGACCCAGTACTTC. This gives the protein CASSLGRLQETQYF.

J is TRBJ2-3 and V is TRBV25-1, with 8 positions matching TRBD2. The CDR3 contains 16 residues. CDR1 and CDR2 from the germline V gene are MGHDK and SYGVNS. The trim removed 0 bases at V and 2 bases at J, leaving 4 bases unmatched. This CDR3 reads CASSEYGTSITDTQYF. In DNA form, the CDR3 reads TGTGCCAGCAGTGAATACGGGACTAGTATCACAGATACGCAGTATTTT.

The chain uses TRBV13 and TRBJ1-6, with a weak D call TRBD1 (6 bases). Between the trimmed V and J ends, which lost 5 bases and 2 bases, there was a span of 10 bases. Germline V gives CDR1 PRHDT, CDR2 FYEKMQ (reference sequence). This CDR3 has 15 residues. This CDR3 is CASSPTGTYNSPLHF. CDR3 in DNA: TGTGCCAGCAGCCCGACAGGAACCTATAATTCACCCCTCCACTTT.

The chain recombines TRBV30 with TRBJ1-1, with D maybe TRBD1 (6 bases). This CDR3 is built from 15 residues. Trimming cost V 1 base and J 7 bases, with 19 bases left between them. Germline V gene lookup returns CDR1 GTSNPN and CDR2 SVGIG (reference sequence). The CDR3 nucleotides read TGTGCCTGGAGTGGATCTAGCCTGGGGGCGGGTGAAGCTTTCTTT. Translating gives CAWSGSSLGAGEAFF.

V is TRBV7-9 and J is TRBJ1-4; 9 bases line up with TRBD1. This CDR3 spans 15 amino acids. The ends lost 6 bases at V and 8 bases at J; junction bases unmatched: 10. In germline, CDR1 is SEHNR, CDR2 FQNEAQ (reference sequence). CDR3 nucleotide sequence: TGTGCCAGCAGGGCAACAGGGGGCGCACGCGAAAAACTGTTTTTT. Its protein product is CASRATGGAREKLFF.

This chain joins TRBV30 and TRBJ1-1; tentatively, D is TRBD1 (5 bases). CDR1 and CDR2 from the germline V gene are GTSNPN and SVGIG (reference sequence). Trimming took off 4 bases at V and 4 bases at J, with 13 bases between the two ends. The CDR3 length is 13 residues. The CDR3 region has the DNA TGTGCCTGGAACCCTGGGGGGGTCACTGAAGCTTTCTTT. It codes for CAWNPGGVTEAFF.

Concerning this clone itself: The missing conserved phenylalanine or tryptophan at the end of this CDR3 makes a read error likely. The CDR3, as DNA: TGTGCCAGCAGTGGAGGGGGCTCCGGTAGCGAGCAGTACCTC. Residues: CASSGGGSGSEQYL. The genes are TRBV25-1 and TRBJ2-7; 7 positions match TRBD1. V lost 4 bases, J lost 6 bases, and 9 bases stayed unmatched. Per the germline V gene, CDR1 is MGHDK and CDR2 is SYGVNS. This CDR3 contains 14 residues.

V usage is TRBV7-7 and J usage is TRBJ2-7; 8 bases align to TRBD1. The CDR3 covers 15 residues. Germline CDR1 and CDR2: SSHAT and FNYEAQ (reference sequence). Trimming removed 1 base from V and 3 bases from J; junction bases left unmatched: 5. The CDR3 DNA reads as TGTGCCAGCAGCTTAGGAGGGACAGGTAGCTACGAGCAGTACTTC. Translating gives CASSLGGTGSYEQYF.

J is TRBJ1-1 and V is TRBV19; TRBD1 matches 9 bases. V shed 9 bases and J 1 base; nucleotides not matched to a gene: 12. The CDR3 is made up of 16 amino acids. The germline CDR1 and CDR2 sequences are LNHDA and SQIVND (reference sequence). CDR3 amino acids: CASSLGTGRPNTEAFF. The DNA of the CDR3 is TGTGCCAGCAGCCTGGGGACAGGGCGGCCGAACACTGAAGCTTTCTTT.

The chain couples TRBV18 to TRBJ1-1; maybe TRBD1 (5 bases). Trimming took 8 bases from V and 5 from J, leaving 24 bases between them. The germline gives CDR1 KGHSH, CDR2 LQKENI. The CDR3 covers 16 residues. Written as DNA, the CDR3 is TGTGCCAGCCTGCTTTACCTTGGGACCGGGGGGACTGAAGCTTTCTTT. Translating gives CASLLYLGTGGTEAFF. Full variable domain (rest looked up from reference TRBV18 and TRBJ1-1): NAGVMQNPRHLVRRRGQEARLRCSPMKGHSHVYWYRQLPEEGLKFMVYLQKENIIDESGMPKERFSAEFPKEGPSILRIQQVVRGDSAAYFCASLLYLGTGGTEAFFGQGTRLTVV.

The V and J genes are TRBV18 and TRBJ2-7; 10 bases match TRBD2. The J segment lost 7 bases and the V segment lost 3 bases, leaving 9 bases of the junction unmatched. CDR1 is KGHSH, CDR2 LQKENI, per germline. This CDR3 region has 15 residues. The CDR3 bases are TGTGCCAGCTCACCCTTAGGGACTAGCGCGGAGGAGCAGTACTTC. Residues: CASSPLGTSAEEQYF.

The rearrangement links TRBV29-1 to TRBJ1-4, with 7 nucleotides matching TRBD1. Germline loops: CDR1 SQVTM, CDR2 ANQGSEA. The CDR3 loop spans 12 amino acids. V dropped 7 bases and J dropped 5; count of bases not matched to a gene: 4. The CDR3 bases are TGCAGCGCCCGGGGACAGAATGAAAAACTGTTTTTT. Residues: CSARGQNEKLFF.

The chain recombines TRBV7-9 with TRBJ1-6; no clear D gene. The V gene lost 8 bases and the J gene lost 1 base, with 9 bases spanning the gap. CDR1 is SEHNR, CDR2 FQNEAQ, per germline (reference sequence). The CDR3 is 14 amino acids. The CDR3 nucleotides read TGTGCCAGCCAACCAGAATCCTATAATTCACCCCTCCACTTT. Amino acids: CASQPESYNSPLHF.

This sequence joins TRBV19 and TRBJ1-2; 8 nucleotides line up with TRBD1. Unmatched junction bases numbered 7, after V lost 3 bases and J lost 1 base. The CDR3 contains 16 residues. CDR1 and CDR2 (germline): LNHDA, SQIVND (reference sequence). The CDR3 here is CASSIVQGAGNYGYTF. CDR3 DNA sequence: TGTGCCAGTAGTATCGTGCAGGGGGCAGGTAACTATGGCTACACCTTC. Drawing the rest from reference TRBV19 and TRBJ1-2, the complete variable domain is DGGITQSPKYLFRKEGQNVTLSCEQNLNHDAMYWYRQDPGQGLRLIYYSQIVNDFQKGDIAEGYSVSREKKESFPLTVTSAQKNPTAFYLCASSIVQGAGNYGYTFGSGTRLTVV.

This chain connects TRBV5-1 to TRBJ2-7; possible D gene TRBD2, 6 bases. Between the trimmed V and J ends, which lost 4 bases and 5 bases, there was a span of 13 bases. Germline lookup yields CDR1 SGHRS and CDR2 YFSETQ. The CDR3 is 13 amino acids. CDR3 loop: CASSQGGADEQYF. In nucleotides, the CDR3 is TGCGCCAGCAGCCAAGGAGGGGCGGACGAGCAGTACTTC.

The V gene is TRBV5-1, the J gene TRBJ1-2, with 9 bases aligning to TRBD1. The CDR3 has 16 residues. CDR1 and CDR2 from the germline V gene are SGHRS and YFSETQ. Trimming cost V 3 bases and J 8 bases; bases outside gene matches: 14. DNA for the CDR3: TGCGCCAGCAGCTCTGTTGCGGGACAGGGTATGAGGGGCTACACCTTC. It specifies CASSSVAGQGMRGYTF.

This clone was picked up a small number of times. The chain is built from TRBV9 and TRBJ2-1; D perhaps matches TRBD2 (6 bases). From germline, CDR1 is SGDLS and CDR2 YYNGEE. Trimming removed 2 bases from V and 2 bases from J, with 8 bases in between. The CDR3 spans 14 residues. CDR3 bases: TGTGCCAGCAGCGTGGGGGGACCCTACAATGAGCAGTTCTTC. Amino acids: CASSVGGPYNEQFF.

The sample holds a few counts of this clone. CDR3 loop: CASSVDSSRQVNTGELFF. The CDR3 nucleotides read TGTGCCAGCAGCGTGGACAGTAGTCGACAGGTTAACACCGGGGAGCTGTTTTTT. The chain links TRBV9 to TRBJ2-2; a weak D match, TRBD1 (6 bases). The CDR3 sequence is 18 residues long. The germline V gene encodes CDR1 SGDLS and CDR2 YYNGEE. Between the trimmed V and J ends, which lost 2 bases and 2 bases, there was a span of 19 bases.

The chain employs TRBV5-5 and TRBJ1-2; 8 bases line up with TRBD1. The V gene end was trimmed by 4 bases and the J gene end by 4 bases; junction bases not matched to a gene: 6. CDR1 and CDR2 from the germline V gene are SGHKS and YYEKEE (reference sequence). This CDR3 spans 14 amino acids. The CDR3 region has the DNA TGTGCCAGCAGCCCCTGGACAGGGAGCTATGGCTACACCTTC. It yields the protein CASSPWTGSYGYTF.

The chain uses TRBV28 and TRBJ1-1, with D perhaps matching TRBD1 (6 bases). The germline CDR1 and CDR2 sequences are MDHEN and SYDVKM. The ends were cut back, 4 bases at V and 1 base at J, with 16 bases in the middle. The CDR3 runs to 16 residues. For the CDR3, the DNA is TGTGCCAGCAGTTCCCTCCGGGGGGGGCGGAACACTGAAGCTTTCTTT. Protein sequence: CASSSLRGGRNTEAFF.